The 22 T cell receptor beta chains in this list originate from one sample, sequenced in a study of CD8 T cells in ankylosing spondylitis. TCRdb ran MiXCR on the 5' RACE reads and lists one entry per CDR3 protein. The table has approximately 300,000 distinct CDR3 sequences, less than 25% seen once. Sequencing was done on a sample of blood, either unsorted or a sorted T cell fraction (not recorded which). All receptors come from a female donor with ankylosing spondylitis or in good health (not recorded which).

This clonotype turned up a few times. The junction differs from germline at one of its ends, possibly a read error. The CDR3 region has the DNA TGTGCCAGCAGCTACTCGCGGGGGTACGAGCAGTACTTC. It translates to CASSYSRGYEQYF. V and J are TRBV6-2 or TRBV6-3 and TRBJ2-7; 7 bases line up with TRBD2. The germline gives CDR1 MNHEY, CDR2 SVGEGT. The CDR3 is 13 residues long.

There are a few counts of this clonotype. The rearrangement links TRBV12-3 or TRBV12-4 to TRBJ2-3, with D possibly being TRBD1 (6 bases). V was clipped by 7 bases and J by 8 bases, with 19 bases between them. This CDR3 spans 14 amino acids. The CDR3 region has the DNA TGTGCCAGCACCCCACAGGGTATTGTAGGTACGCAGTATTTT. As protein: CASTPQGIVGTQYF.

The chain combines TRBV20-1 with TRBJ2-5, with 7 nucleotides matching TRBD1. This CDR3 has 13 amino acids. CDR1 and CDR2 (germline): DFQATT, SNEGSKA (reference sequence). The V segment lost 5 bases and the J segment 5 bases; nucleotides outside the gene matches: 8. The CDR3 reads CSAALGQRETQYF. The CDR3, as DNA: TGCAGTGCTGCGTTGGGACAGCGGGAGACCCAGTACTTC.

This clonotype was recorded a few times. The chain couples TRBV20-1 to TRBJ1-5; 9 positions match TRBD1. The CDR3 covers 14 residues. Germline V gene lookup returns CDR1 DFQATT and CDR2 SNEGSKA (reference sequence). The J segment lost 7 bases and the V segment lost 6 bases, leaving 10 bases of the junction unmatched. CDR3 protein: CSASWTGVIQPQHF. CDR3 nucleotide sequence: TGCAGTGCCTCGTGGACAGGGGTTATCCAGCCCCAGCATTTT.

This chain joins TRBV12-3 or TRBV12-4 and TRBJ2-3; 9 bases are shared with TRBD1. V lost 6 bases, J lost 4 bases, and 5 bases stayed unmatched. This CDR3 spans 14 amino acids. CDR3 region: CASRGQGRADTQYF. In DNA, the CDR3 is TGTGCCAGCAGGGGACAGGGCAGGGCAGATACGCAGTATTTT.

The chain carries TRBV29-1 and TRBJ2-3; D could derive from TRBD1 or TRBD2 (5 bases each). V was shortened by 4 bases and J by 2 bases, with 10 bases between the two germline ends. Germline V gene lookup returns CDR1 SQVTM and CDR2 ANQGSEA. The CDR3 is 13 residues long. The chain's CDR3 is CSVAGQVTDTQYF. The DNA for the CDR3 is TGCAGCGTTGCGGGGCAAGTCACAGATACGCAGTATTTT.

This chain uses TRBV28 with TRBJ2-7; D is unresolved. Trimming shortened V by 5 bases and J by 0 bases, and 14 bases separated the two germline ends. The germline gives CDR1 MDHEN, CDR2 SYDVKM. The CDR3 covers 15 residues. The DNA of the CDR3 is TGTGCCAGCAGTGATTGGACGGCGCCCTCCTACGAGCAGTACTTC. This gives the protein CASSDWTAPSYEQYF.

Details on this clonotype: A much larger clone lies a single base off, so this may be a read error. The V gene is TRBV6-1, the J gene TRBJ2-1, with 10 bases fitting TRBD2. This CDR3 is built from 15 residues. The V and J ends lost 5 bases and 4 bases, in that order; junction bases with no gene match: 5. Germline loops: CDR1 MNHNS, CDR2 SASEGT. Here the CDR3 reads CASSPASGSYNEQFF. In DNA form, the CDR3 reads TGTGCCAGCAGTCCGGCTAGCGGGAGTTACAATGAGCAGTTCTTC.

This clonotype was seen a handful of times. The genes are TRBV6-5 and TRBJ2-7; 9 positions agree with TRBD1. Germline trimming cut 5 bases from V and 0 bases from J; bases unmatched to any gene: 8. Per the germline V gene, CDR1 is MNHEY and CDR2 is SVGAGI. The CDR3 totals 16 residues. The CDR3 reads CASSRGQGPSSYEQYF. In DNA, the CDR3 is TGTGCCAGCAGTAGGGGACAGGGACCAAGCTCCTACGAGCAGTACTTC.

The CDR3 protein is CASSRSGYNEQFF. The CDR3 DNA reads TGTGCCAGCAGTCGCTCAGGCTACAATGAGCAGTTCTTC. J is TRBJ2-1 and V is TRBV6-2 or TRBV6-3, with D unresolved. The CDR3 is made up of 13 amino acids. V lost 5 bases to trimming and J lost 3 bases, with 8 bases between them. The germline V gene has CDR1 MNHEY and CDR2 SVGEGT.

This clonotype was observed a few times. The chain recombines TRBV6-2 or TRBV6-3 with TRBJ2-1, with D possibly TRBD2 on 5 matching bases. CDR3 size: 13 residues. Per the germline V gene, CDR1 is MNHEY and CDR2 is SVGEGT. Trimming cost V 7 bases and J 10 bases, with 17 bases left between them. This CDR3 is CASKAVLQGEQFF. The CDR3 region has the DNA TGTGCCAGCAAAGCGGTCCTCCAAGGCGAGCAGTTCTTC.

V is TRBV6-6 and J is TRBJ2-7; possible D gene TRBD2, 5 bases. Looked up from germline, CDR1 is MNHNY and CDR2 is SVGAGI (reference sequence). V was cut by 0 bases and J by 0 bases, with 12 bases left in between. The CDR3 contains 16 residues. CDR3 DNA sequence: TGTGCCAGCAGTTACTCCCCTTCCGGGATCTCCTACGAGCAGTACTTC. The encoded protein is CASSYSPSGISYEQYF.

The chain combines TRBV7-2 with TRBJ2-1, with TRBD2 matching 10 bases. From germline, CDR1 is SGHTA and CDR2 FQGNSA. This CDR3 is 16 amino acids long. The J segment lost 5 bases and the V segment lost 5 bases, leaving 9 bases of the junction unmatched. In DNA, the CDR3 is TGTGCCAGCAGCCAAAGGCTAGCGGGAGCTAACAATGAGCAGTTCTTC. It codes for CASSQRLAGANNEQFF.

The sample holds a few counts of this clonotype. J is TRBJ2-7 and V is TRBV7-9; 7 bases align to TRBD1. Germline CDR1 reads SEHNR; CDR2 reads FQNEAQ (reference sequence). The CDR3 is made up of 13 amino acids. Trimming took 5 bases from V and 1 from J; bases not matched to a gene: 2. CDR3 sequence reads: CASSPGQSYEQYF. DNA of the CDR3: TGTGCCAGCAGCCCGGGACAGTCCTACGAGCAGTACTTC. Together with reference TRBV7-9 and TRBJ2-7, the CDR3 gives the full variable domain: DTGVSQNPRHKITKRGQNVTFRCDPISEHNRLYWYRQTLGQGPEFLTYFQNEAQLEKSRLLSDRFSAERPKGSFSTLEIQRTEQGDSAMYLCASSPGQSYEQYFGPGTRLTVT.

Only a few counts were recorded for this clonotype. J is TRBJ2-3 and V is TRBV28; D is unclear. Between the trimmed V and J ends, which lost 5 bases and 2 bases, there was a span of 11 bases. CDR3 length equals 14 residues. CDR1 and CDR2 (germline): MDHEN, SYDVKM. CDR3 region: CASSLNLNTDTQYF. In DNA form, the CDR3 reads TGTGCCAGCAGTCTCAATTTGAACACAGATACGCAGTATTTT.

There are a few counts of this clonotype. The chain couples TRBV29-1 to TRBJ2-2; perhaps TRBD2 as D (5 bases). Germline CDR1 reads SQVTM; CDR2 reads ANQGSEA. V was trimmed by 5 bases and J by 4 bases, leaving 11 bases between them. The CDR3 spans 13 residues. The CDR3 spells CSVSSLGTGELFF. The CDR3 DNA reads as TGCAGCGTTTCTAGCCTCGGCACCGGGGAGCTGTTTTTT.

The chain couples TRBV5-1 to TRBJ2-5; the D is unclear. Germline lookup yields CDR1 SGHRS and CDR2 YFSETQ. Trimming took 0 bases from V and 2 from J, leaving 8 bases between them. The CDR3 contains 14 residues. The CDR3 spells CASSLAQSQETQYF. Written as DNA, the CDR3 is TGCGCCAGCAGCTTGGCTCAATCGCAAGAGACCCAGTACTTC.

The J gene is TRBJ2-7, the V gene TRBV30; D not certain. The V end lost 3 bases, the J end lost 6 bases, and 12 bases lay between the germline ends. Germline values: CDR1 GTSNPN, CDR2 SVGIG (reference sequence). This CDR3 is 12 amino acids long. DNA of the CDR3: TGTGCCTGGAGGCCAAAAATTGGCGAGCAGTACTTC. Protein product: CAWRPKIGEQYF.

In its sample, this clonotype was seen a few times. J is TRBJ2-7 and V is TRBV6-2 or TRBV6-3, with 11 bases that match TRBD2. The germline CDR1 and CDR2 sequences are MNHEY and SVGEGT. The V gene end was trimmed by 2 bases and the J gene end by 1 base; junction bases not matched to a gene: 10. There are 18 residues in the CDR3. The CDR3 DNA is TGTGCCAGCAGTTACCAATCCCGTAGCGGGAGGGAATCCTACGAGCAGTACTTC. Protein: CASSYQSRSGRESYEQYF.

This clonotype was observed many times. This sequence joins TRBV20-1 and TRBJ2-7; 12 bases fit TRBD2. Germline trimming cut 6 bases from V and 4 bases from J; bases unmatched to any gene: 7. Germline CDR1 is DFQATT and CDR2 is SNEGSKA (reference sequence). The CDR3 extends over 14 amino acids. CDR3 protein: CSAQTSGSRYEQYF. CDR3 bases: TGCAGTGCACAGACTAGCGGGAGTAGGTACGAGCAGTACTTC.

The CDR3 DNA reads as TGTGCCAGCAGTTTGGGATCTTTAGCCAAAAACATTCAGTACTTC. Translating it yields CASSLGSLAKNIQYF. The chain uses TRBV6-5 and TRBJ2-4; D remains unclear. The CDR3 is 15 amino acids. Germline CDR1 and CDR2: MNHEY and SVGAGI. The V end was cut by 4 bases, the J end by 0 bases, with 10 bases between.

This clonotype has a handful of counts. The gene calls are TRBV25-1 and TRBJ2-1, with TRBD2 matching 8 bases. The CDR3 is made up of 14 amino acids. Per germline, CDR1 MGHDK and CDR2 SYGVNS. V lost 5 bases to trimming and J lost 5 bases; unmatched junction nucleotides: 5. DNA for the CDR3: TGTGCCAGCAGTAGACTAGCGCCTCACAATGAGCAGTTCTTC. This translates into CASSRLAPHNEQFF. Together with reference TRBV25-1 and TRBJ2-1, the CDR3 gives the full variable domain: EADIYQTPRYLVIGTGKKITLECSQTMGHDKMYWYQQDPGMELHLIHYSYGVNSTEKGDLSSESTVSRIRTEHFPLTLESARPSHTSQYLCASSRLAPHNEQFFGPGTRLTVL.